This TCR beta chain was profiled in a study of T cells after yellow fever vaccination. Study results and caveats: Among all clonotypes, a small share was observed in both CD4 and CD8 compartments. Clones from primary vaccination mostly reappeared after the booster (around 96% CD4, 88% CD8).

This clonotype has at least ten counts. No antigen is known for it. TCRdb re-analysed the 5' RACE reads in MiXCR, keeping a single row per CDR3 protein. The data contain approximately 450,000 distinct CDR3 sequences, 15% to 20% of them singletons. After removal of 2 bases from V and 3 bases from J, the junction contained 10 bases not matched to a gene. CDR1 is SGHTA, CDR2 FQGNSA, per germline. The CDR3 is 17 amino acids. The receptor was isolated from a man aged 18 to 35 who received the YFV17D yellow fever vaccine. The chain combines TRBV7-2 with TRBJ2-3, with 8 bases that match TRBD2. The sequencing used PBMCs, collected before the yellow fever booster vaccination. The CDR3 protein is CASSLTRSGVGTDTQYF. Written as DNA, the CDR3 is TGTGCCAGCAGCTTAACCCGTAGCGGGGTCGGGACAGATACGCAGTATTTT.